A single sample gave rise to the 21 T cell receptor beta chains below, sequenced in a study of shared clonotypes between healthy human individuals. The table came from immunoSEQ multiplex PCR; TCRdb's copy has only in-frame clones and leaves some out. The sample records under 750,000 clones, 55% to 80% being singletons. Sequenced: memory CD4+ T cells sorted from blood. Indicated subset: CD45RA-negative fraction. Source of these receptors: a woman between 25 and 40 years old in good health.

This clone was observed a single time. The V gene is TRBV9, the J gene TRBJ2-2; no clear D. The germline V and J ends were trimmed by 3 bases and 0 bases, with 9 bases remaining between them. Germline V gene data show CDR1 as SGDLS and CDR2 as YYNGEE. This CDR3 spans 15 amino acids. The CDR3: CASSAHISNTGELFF. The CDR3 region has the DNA TGTGCCAGCAGCGCCCATATCTCGAACACCGGGGAGCTGTTTTTT.

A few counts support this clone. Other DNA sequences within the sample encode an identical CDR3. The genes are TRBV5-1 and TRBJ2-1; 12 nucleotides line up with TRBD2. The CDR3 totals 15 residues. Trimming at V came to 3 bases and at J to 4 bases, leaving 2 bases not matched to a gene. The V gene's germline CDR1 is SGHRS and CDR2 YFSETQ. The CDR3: CASSSGTSGYNEQFF. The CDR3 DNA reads TGCGCCAGCAGCTCCGGGACTAGCGGGTACAATGAGCAGTTCTTC. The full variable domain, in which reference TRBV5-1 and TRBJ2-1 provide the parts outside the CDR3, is KAGVTQTPRYLIKTRGQQVTLSCSPISGHRSVSWYQQTPGQGLQFLFEYFSETQRNKGNFPGRFSGRQFSNSRSEMNVSTLELGDSALYLCASSSGTSGYNEQFFGPGTRLTVL.

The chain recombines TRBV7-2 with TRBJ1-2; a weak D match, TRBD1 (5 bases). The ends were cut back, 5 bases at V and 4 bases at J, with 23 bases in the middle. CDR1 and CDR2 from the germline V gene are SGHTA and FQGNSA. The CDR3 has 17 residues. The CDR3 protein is CASSPQGGGVKGYGYTF. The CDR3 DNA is TGTGCCAGCAGCCCCCAGGGTGGAGGGGTCAAGGGCTATGGCTACACCTTC.

DNA of the CDR3: TGTGCCATCAGTGAGTCAGCGGGAGTCTACAATGAGCAGTTCTTC. This codes for CAISESAGVYNEQFF. V and J are TRBV10-3 and TRBJ2-1, with 8 bases matching TRBD2. The CDR3 is 15 residues long. V was pared by 0 bases and J by 3 bases, with 1 base of the junction left unmatched. Germline-derived CDR1 and CDR2 are ENHRY and SYGVKD.

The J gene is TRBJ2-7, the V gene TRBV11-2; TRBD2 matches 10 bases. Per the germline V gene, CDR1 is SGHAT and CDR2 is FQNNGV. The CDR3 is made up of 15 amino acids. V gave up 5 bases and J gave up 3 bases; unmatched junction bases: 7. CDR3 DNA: TGTGCCAGCAGCGGAGCTAGCGGGAGCATCTACGAGCAGTACTTC. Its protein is CASSGASGSIYEQYF.

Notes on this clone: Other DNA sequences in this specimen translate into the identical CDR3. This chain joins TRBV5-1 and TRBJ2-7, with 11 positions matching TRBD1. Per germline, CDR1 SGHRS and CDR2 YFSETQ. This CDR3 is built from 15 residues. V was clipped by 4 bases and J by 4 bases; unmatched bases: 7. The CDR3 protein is CASSDRTGGLYEQYF. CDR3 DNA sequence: TGCGCCAGCAGCGATCGGACAGGGGGCCTGTACGAGCAGTACTTC.

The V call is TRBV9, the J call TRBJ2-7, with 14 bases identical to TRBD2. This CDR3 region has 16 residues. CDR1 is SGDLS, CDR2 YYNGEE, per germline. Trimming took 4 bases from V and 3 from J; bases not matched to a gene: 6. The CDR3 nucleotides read TGTGCCAGCAGCTACGGGACTAGCGGGGGACTCTACGAGCAGTACTTC. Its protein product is CASSYGTSGGLYEQYF.

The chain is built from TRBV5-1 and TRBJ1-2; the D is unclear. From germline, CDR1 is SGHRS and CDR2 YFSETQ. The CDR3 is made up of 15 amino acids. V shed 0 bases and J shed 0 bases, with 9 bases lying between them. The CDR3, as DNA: TGCGCCAGCAGCTTGGCTGTCCGCTCTAACTATGGCTACACCTTC. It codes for CASSLAVRSNYGYTF.

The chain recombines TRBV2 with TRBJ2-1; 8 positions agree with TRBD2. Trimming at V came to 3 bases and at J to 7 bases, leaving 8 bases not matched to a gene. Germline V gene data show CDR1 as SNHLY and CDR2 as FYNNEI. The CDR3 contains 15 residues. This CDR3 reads CASSEEGLAQNEQFF. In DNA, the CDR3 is TGTGCCAGCAGTGAGGAAGGACTAGCACAGAATGAGCAGTTCTTC.

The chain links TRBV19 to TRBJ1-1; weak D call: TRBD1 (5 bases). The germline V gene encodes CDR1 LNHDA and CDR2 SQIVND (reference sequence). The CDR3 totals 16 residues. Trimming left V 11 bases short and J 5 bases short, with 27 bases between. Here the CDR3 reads CAGNTGRALRETEAFF. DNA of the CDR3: TGTGCCGGCAACACGGGACGGGCCTTAAGGGAGACTGAAGCTTTCTTT. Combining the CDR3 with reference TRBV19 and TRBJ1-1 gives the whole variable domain DGGITQSPKYLFRKEGQNVTLSCEQNLNHDAMYWYRQDPGQGLRLIYYSQIVNDFQKGDIAEGYSVSREKKESFPLTVTSAQKNPTAFYLCAGNTGRALRETEAFFGQGTRLTVV.

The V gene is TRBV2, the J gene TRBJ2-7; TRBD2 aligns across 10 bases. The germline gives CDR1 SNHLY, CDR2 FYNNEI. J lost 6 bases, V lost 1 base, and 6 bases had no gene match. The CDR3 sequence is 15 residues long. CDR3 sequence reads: CASSEEGLAQAEQYF. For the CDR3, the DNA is TGTGCCAGCAGTGAAGAGGGACTAGCGCAAGCCGAGCAGTACTTC.

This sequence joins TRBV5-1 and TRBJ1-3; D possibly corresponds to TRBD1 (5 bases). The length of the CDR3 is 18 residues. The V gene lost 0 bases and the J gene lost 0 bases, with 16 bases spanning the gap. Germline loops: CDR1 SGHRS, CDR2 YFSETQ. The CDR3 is CASSLGDVPRSSGNTIYF. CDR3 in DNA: TGCGCCAGCAGCTTGGGGGACGTACCAAGAAGCTCTGGAAACACCATATATTTT.

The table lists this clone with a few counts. In nucleotides, the CDR3 is TGTGCCAGTAGTATCAACACAGATACGCAGTATTTT. This encodes CASSINTDTQYF. The genes are TRBV19 and TRBJ2-3, with D uncertain. Trimming stripped 3 bases from V and 2 bases from J, with 3 bases between. Germline V gene data show CDR1 as LNHDA and CDR2 as SQIVND (reference sequence). The CDR3 runs 12 residues.

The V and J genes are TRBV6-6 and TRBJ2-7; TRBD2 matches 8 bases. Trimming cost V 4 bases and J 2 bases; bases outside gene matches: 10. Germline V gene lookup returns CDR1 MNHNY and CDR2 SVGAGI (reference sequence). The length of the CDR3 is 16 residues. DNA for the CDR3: TGTGCCAGCAGTTCCATCGGACTAGCAGAAGCCTACGAGCAGTACTTC. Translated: CASSSIGLAEAYEQYF.

CDR3 coding DNA: TGTGCCAGCAGCAGCAACAGGGATAGCACAGATACGCAGTATTTT. This translates into CASSSNRDSTDTQYF. J is TRBJ2-3 and V is TRBV11-2; a weak D match, TRBD1 (6 bases). Looked up from germline, CDR1 is SGHAT and CDR2 is FQNNGV. The V and J ends lost 5 bases and 0 bases respectively, with 12 bases between them. The CDR3 totals 15 residues. Supplemented by reference TRBV11-2 and TRBJ2-3, the full variable domain reads EAGVAQSPRYKIIEKRQSVAFWCNPISGHATLYWYQQILGQGPKLLIQFQNNGVVDDSQLPKDRFSAERLKGVDSTLKIQPAKLEDSAVYLCASSSNRDSTDTQYFGPGTRLTVL.

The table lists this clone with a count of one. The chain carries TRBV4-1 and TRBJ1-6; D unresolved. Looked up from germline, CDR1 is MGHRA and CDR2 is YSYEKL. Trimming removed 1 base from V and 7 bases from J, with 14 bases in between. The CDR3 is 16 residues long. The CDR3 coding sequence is TGCGCCAGCAGCCAAGGAAGAGGGAGAGGGAATTCACCCCTCCACTTT. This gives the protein CASSQGRGRGNSPLHF.

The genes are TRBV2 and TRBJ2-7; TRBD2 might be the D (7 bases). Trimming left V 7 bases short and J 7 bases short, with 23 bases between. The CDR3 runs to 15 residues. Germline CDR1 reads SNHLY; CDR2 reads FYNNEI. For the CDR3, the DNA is TGTGCCAGCATGGCCGGGAGGCAGGGGATCGGGGAGCAGTACTTC. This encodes CASMAGRQGIGEQYF.

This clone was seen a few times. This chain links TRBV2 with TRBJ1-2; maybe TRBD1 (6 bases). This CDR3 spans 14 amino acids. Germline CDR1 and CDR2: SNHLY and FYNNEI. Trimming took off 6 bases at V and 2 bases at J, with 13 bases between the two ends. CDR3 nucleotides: TGTGCCAGCAGCCCCGAACAGGGCAACTATGGCTACACCTTC. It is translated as CASSPEQGNYGYTF. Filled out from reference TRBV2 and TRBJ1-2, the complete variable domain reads EPEVTQTPSHQVTQMGQEVILRCVPISNHLYFYWYRQILGQKVEFLVSFYNNEISEKSEIFDDQFSVERPDGSNFTLKIRSTKLEDSAMYFCASSPEQGNYGYTFGSGTRLTVV.

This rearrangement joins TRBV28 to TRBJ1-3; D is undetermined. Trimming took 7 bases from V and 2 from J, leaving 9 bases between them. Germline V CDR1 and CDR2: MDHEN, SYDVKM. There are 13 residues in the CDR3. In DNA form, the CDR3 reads TGTGCCAGCACGTCGCGGGCTGGAAACACCATATATTTT. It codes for CASTSRAGNTIYF.

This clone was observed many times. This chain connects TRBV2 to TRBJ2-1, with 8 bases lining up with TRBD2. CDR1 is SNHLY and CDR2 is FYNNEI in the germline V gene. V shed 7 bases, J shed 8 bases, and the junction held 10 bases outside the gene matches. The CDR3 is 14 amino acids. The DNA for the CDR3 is TGTGCCAGCACTGGGACTAGTTCGGGTTATGAGCAGTTCTTC. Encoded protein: CASTGTSSGYEQFF.

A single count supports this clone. The chain's CDR3 is CSVVRQPNYGYTF. In DNA, the CDR3 is TGCAGCGTTGTAAGACAGCCCAACTATGGCTACACCTTC. The chain combines TRBV29-1 with TRBJ1-2; D is perhaps TRBD1 (5 bases). The CDR3 length is 13 residues. Trimming removed 4 bases at V and 2 bases at J, with 11 bases between. CDR1 is SQVTM, CDR2 ANQGSEA, per germline.